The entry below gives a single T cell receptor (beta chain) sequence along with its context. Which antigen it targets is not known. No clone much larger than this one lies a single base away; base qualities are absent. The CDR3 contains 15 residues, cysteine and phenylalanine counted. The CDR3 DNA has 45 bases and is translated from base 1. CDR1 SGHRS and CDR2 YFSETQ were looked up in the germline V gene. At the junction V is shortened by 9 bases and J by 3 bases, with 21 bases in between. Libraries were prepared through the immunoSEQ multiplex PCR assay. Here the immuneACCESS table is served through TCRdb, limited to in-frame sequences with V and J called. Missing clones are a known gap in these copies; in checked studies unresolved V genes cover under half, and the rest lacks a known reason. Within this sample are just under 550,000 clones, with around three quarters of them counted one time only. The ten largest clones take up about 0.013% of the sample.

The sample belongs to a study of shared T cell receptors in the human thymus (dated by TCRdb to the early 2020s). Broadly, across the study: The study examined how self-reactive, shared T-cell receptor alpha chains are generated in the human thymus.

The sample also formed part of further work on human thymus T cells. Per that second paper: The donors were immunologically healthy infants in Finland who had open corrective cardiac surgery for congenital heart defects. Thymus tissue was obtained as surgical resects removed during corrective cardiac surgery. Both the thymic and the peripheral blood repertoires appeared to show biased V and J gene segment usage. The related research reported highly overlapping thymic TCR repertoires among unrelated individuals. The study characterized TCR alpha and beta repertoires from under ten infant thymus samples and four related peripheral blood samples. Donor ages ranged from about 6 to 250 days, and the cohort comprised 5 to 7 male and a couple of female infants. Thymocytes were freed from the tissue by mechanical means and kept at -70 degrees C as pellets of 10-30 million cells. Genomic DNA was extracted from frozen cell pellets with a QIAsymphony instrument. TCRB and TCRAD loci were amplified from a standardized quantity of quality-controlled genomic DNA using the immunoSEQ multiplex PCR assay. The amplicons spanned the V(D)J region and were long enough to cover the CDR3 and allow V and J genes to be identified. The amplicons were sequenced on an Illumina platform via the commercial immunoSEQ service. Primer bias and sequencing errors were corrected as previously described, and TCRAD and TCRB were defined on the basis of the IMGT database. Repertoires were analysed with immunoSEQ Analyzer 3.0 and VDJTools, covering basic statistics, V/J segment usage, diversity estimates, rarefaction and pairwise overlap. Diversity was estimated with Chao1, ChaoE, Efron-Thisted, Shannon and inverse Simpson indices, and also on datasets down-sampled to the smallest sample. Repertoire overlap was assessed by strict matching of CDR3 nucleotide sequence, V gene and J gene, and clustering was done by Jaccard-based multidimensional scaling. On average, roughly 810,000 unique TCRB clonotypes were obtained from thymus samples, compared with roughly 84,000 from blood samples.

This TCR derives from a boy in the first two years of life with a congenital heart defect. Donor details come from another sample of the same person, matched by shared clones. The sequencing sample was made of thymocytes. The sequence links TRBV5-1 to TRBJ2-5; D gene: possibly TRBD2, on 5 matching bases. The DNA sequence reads TGCGCCACCCCAAGCGGAATAAATAACAAAGAGACCCAGTACTTC. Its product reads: CATPSGINNKETQYF.